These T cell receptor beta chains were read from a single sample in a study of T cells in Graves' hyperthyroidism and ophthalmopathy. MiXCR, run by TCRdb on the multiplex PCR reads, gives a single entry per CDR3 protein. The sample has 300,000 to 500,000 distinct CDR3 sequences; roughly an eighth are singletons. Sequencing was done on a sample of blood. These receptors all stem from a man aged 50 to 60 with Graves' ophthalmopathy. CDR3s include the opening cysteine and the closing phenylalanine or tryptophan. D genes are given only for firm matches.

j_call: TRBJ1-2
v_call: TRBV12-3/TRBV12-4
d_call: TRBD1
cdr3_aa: CASGDRGHSGYTF

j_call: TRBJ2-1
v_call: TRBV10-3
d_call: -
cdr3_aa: CAISSGSSYNEQFF

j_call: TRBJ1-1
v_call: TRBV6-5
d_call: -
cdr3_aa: CASSYGGASLMNTEAFF

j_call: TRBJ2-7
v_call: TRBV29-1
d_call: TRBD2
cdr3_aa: CSVGPGSGRGGDEQYF

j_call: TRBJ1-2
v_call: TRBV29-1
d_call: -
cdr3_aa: CSVTSPRSYGYTF

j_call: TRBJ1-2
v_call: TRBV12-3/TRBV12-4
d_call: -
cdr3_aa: CASSLGGSGDGYTF

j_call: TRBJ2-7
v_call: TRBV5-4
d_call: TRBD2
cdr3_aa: CASSFGRAGVSYEQYF

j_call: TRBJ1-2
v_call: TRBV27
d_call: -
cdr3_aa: CASSLSGNRPDYGHTF

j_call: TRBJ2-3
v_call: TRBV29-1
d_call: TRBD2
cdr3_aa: CSVEALRERSTDTQYF

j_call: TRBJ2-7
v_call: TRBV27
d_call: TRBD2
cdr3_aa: CASRLAGVRNEQYF

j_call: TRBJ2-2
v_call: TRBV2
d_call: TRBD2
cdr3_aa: CASSGTSGRAPGELFF

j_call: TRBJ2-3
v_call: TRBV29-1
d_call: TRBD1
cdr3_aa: CSVRTGQSTDTQYF

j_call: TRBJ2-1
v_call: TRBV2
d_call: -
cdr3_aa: CASRVLVGNSYNEQFF

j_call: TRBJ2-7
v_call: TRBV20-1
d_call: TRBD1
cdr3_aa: CSAREMDRGFGEQYF

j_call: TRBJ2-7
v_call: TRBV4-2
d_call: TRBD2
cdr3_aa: CASSPPAGGAEQYF

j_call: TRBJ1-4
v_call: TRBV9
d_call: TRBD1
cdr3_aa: CASSERGTGGKLFF

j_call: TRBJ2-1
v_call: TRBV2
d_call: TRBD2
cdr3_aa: CASSSGRAHGDEQFF

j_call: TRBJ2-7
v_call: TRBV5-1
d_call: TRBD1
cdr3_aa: CASSLGRGQGSEQYF

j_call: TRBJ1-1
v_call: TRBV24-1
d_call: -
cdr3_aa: CATKSSFMGTEAFF

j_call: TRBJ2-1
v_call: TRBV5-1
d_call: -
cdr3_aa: CASSLDPPPLVAPSNEQFF

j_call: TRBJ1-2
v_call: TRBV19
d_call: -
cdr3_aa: CASRRGYSGYTF

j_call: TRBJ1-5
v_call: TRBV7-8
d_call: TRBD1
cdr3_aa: CASTSSRGASNQPQHF

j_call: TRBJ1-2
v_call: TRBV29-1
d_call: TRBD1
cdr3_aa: CSVDNRDRGRYGHTF

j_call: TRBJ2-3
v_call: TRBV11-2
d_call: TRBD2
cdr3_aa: CASQSGRAVTDTQYF

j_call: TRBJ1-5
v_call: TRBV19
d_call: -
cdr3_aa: CASSIAHLSQPQHF

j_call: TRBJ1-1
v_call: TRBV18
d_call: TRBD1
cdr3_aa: CASAGQGNTEAFF

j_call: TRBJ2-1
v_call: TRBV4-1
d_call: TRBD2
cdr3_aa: CASSQLLSGSYNEQFF

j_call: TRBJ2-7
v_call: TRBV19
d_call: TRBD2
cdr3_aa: CASSSLLAGHYEQYF

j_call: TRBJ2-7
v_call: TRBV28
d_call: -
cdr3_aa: CASSFTRNEQYF

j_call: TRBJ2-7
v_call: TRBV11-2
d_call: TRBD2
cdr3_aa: CASRRLAGVTYEQYF

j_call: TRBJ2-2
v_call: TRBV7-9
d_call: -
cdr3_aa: CASSFNVLFF

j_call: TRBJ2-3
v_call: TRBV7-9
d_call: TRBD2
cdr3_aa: CASGREARSTDTQYF

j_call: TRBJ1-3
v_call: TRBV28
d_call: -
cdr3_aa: CASSPQGFRFASGNTIYF

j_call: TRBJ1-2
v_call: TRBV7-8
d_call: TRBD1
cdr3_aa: CASSSGTGSYYGYTF

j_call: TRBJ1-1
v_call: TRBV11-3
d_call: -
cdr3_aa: CASTLHAGSTEAFF

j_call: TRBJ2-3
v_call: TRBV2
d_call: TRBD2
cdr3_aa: CASSVTSGRADTQYF

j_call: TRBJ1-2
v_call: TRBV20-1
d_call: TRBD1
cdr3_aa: CSAAPTGTYGYTF

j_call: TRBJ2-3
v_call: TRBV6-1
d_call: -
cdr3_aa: CASSVSTDTQYF

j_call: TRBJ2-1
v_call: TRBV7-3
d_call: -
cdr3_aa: CASSEGVPSRNEQFF

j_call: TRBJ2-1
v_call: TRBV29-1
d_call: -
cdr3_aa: CSVDQLVSYNEQFF

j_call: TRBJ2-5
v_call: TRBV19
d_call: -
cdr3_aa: CASSIGGQETQYF

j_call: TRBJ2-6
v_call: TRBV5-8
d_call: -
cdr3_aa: CAWMEGAFGANVLTF

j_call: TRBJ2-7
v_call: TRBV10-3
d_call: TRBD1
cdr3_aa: CATGTGDYEQYF

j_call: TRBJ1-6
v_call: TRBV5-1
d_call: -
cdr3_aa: CASSYKLSYNSPLHF

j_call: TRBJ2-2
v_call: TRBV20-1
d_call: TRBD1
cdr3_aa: CSARSQGAGGELFF

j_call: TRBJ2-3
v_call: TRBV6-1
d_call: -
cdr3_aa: CASSNRHRTDTQYF

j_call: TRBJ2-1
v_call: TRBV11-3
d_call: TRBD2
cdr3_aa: CASSLEGLAGGIYNEQFF

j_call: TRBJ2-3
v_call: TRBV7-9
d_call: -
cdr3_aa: CASSSPGRGSTDTQYF